This T cell receptor beta chain comes out of a study of beta chain features in type 1 diabetes. The CDR3 length is 14 residues. Germline V gene sequence: CDR1 KGHSH, CDR2 LQKENI. V was cut by 8 bases and J by 0 bases, with 13 bases left in between. Reverse transcription of all isolated RNA meant that expressed TCRB transcripts were sequenced. Clones were sequenced by immunoSEQ multiplex PCR, and TCRdb holds only the in-frame ones, with some missing. This sample has some 250,000 clones, with 25% to 35% found just once. The sample taken for sequencing was central memory CD4+ T cells from blood. The sequence derives from a man between 25 and 39 years old in good health. This sequence joins TRBV18 and TRBJ1-2; D gene ambiguous. The CDR3 reads CASAWAAANYGYTF. The CDR3 DNA reads TGTGCCAGCGCATGGGCTGCTGCTAACTATGGCTACACCTTC.